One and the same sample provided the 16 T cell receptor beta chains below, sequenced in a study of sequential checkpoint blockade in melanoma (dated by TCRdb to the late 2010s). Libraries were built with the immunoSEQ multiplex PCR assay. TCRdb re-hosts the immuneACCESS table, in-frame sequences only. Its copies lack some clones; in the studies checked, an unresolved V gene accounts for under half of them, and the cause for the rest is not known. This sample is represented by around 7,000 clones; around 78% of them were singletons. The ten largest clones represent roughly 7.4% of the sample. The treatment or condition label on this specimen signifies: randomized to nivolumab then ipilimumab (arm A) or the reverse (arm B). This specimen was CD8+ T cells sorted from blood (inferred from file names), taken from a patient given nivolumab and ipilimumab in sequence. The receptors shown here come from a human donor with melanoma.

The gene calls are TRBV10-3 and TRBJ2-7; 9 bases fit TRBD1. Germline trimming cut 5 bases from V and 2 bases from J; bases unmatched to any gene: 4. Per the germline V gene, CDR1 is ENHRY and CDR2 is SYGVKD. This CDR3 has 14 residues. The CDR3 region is CAISQGQGPYEQYF. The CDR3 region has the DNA TGTGCCATCAGTCAGGGACAGGGACCCTACGAGCAGTACTTC.

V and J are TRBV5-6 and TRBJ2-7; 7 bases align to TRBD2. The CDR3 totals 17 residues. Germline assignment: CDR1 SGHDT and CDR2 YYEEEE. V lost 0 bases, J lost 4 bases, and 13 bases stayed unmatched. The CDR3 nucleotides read TGTGCCAGCAGCTTGGCAGCGGGACGACCTTTTGGGTACGAGCAGTACTTC. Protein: CASSLAAGRPFGYEQYF.

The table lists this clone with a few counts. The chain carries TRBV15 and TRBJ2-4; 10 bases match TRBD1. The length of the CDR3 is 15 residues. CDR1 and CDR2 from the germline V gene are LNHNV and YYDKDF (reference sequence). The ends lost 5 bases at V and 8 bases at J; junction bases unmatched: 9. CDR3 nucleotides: TGTGCCACCAGCGCAGGGACAGGGGACGAAGACATTCAGTACTTC. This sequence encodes CATSAGTGDEDIQYF.

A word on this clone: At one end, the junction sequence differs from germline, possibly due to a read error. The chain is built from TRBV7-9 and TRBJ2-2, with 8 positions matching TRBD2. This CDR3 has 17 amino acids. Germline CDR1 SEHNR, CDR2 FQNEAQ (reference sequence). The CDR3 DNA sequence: TGTGCCAGCAGCTCACCCCTTAGCGGGACGAACACCGGGGAGCTGCTTTTT. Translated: CASSSPLSGTNTGELLF.

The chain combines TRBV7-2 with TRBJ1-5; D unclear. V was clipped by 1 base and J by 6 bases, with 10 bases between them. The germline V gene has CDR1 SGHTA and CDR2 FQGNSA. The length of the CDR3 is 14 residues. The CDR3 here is CASSLDPGGQPQHF. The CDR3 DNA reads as TGTGCCAGCAGCTTAGACCCCGGAGGTCAGCCCCAGCATTTT.

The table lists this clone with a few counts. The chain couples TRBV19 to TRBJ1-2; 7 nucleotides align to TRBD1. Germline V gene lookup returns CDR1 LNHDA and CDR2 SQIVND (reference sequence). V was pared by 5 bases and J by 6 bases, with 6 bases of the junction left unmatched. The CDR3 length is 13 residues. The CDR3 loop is CASSFGQAHGYTF. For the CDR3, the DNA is TGTGCCAGTAGTTTCGGACAGGCCCATGGCTACACCTTC.

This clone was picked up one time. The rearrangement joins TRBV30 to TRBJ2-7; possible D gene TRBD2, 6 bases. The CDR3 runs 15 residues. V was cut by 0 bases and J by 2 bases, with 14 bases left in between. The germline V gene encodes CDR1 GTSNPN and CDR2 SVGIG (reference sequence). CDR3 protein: CAWSVKMASAYEQYF. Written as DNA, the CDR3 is TGTGCCTGGAGTGTAAAGATGGCTAGCGCCTACGAGCAGTACTTC.

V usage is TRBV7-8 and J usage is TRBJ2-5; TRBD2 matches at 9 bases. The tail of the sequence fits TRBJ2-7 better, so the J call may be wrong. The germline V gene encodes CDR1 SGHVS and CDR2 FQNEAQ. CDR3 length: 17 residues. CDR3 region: CASSLLAGGPLSYEQYF. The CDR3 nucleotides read TGTGCCAGCAGCTTGTTGGCGGGAGGGCCCCTCTCCTACGAGCAGTACTTC.

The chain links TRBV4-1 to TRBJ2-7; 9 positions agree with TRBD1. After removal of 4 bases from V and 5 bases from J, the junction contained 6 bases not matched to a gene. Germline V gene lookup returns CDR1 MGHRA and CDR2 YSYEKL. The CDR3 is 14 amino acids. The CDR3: CASSLGQGLDEQYF. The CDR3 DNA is TGCGCCAGCAGCCTGGGACAGGGACTCGACGAGCAGTACTTC.

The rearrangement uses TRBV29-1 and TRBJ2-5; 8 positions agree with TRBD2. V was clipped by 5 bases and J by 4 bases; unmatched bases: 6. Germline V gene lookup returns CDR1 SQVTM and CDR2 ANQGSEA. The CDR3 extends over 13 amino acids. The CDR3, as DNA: TGCAGCGTTATAGCGGGATCAGGAGAGACCCAGTACTTC. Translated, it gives CSVIAGSGETQYF.

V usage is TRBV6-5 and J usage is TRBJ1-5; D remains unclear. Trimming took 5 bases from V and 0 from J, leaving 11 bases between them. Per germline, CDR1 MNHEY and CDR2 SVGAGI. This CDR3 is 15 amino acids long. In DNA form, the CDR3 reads TGTGCCAGCAGTCCCCGACATCTTAGCAATCAGCCCCAGCATTTT. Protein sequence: CASSPRHLSNQPQHF.

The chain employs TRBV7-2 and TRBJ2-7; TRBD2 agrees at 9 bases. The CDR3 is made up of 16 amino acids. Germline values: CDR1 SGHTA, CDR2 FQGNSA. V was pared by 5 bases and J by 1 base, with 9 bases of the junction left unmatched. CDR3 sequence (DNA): TGTGCCAGCAGCCCATTCCCTAGCGGGAAATCCTACGAGCAGTACTTC. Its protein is CASSPFPSGKSYEQYF.

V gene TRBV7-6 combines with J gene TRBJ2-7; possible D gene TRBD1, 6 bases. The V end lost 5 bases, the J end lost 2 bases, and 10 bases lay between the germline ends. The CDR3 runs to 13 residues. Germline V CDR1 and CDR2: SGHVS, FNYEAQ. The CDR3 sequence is CASSAGQTYEQYF. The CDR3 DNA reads TGTGCCAGCAGCGCCGGACAGACCTACGAGCAGTACTTC.

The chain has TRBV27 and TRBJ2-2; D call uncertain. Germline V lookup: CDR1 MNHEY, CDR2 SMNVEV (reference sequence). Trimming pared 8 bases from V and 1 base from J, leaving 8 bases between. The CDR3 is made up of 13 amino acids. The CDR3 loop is CASASGNTGELFF. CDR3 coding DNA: TGTGCCAGCGCTTCAGGGAACACCGGGGAGCTGTTTTTT.

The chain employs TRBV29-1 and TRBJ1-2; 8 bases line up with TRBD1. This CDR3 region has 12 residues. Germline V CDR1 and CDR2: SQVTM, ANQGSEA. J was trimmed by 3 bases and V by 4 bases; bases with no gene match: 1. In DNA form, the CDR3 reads TGCAGCGTTGCAGGGGGCGACTATGGCTACACCTTC. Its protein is CSVAGGDYGYTF.

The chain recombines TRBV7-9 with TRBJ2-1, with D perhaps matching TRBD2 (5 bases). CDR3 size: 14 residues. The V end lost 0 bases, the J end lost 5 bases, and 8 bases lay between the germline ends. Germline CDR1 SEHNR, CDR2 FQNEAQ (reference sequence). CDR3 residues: CASSLAWRDNEQFF. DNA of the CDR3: TGTGCCAGCAGCTTAGCGTGGCGGGACAATGAGCAGTTCTTC.